A selection of T cell receptor beta chains follows, all from one sample in a study of shared clonotypes between healthy human individuals. Sequencing was performed with immunoSEQ multiplex PCR; in TCRdb, only in-frame clones are kept and a portion is missing. This table has around 1.1 million clones, approximately 77% appearing once. What was sequenced was memory CD4+ T cells from PBMCs. These TCRs come from a young man in good health. Some clones in this sample may be carry-over from other donors' samples. CDR3s include the opening cysteine and the closing phenylalanine or tryptophan. The D gene is left open where the match is weak. Not every row has a clone size; where given, it reads once, few, many or a size class.

d_call | j_call | clone_size | cdr3_length | v_call | cdr3_nt | cdr3_aa
. | TRBJ2-3 | . | 15 | TRBV19 | TGTGCCAGTAGGGACGGCCCTCGGAGCACAGATACGCAGTATTTT | CASRDGPRSTDTQYF
. | TRBJ2-2 | . | 17 | TRBV7-3 | TGTGCCAGCAGCTTAGTGGGGGGCGCAGGCAACCTCGGGGAGCTGTTTTTT | CASSLVGGAGNLGELFF
. | TRBJ2-1 | . | 13 | TRBV10-3 | TGTGCCATCAGCCCCCGGGACGGCAATGAGCAGTTCTTC | CAISPRDGNEQFF
. | TRBJ2-1 | . | 14 | TRBV7-3 | TGTGCCAGCAGCTTAGGAGGACAAACAAATGAGCAGTTCTTC | CASSLGGQTNEQFF
. | TRBJ1-1 | . | 12 | TRBV14 | TGTGCCAGCAGCCAAGTTGGGGCTGAAGCTTTCTTT | CASSQVGAEAFF
. | TRBJ1-2 | . | 14 | TRBV28 | TGTGCCAGCAGTTTAAGACAGGTTATGGGAGGCTACACCTTC | CASSLRQVMGGYTF
TRBD2 | TRBJ2-1 | . | 16 | TRBV4-2 | TGTGCCAGCAGCGCCTCGACTAGCGGGAGAGGTAATGAGCAGTTCTTC | CASSASTSGRGNEQFF
. | TRBJ2-7 | . | 15 | TRBV9 | TGTGCCAGCAGCGTAGCCCCCGGGACGACCTACGAGCAGTACTTC | CASSVAPGTTYEQYF
. | TRBJ2-1 | once | 16 | TRBV11-2 | TGTGCCAGCCGAGGGGTAGGAGGCTCCCCCTACAATGAGCAGTTCTTC | CASRGVGGSPYNEQFF
TRBD1 | TRBJ1-5 | . | 15 | TRBV29-1 | TGCAGCGTTGCAGGACAGGGTTGGCGCAATCAGCCCCAGCATTTT | CSVAGQGWRNQPQHF
. | TRBJ2-4 | . | 14 | TRBV2 | TGTGCCAGCAGTGAAGCGGGGACCAAAAACATTCAGTACTTC | CASSEAGTKNIQYF
. | TRBJ2-2 | . | 14 | TRBV30 | TGTGCCTGGAGTGGAGACACCTCCACCGGGGAGCTGTTTTTT | CAWSGDTSTGELFF
. | TRBJ1-1 | . | 14 | TRBV5-1 | TGCGCCAGCAGCTTGAGTACCGTGAACACTGAAGCTTTCTTT | CASSLSTVNTEAFF
TRBD2 | TRBJ2-5 | . | 16 | TRBV27 | TGTGCCAGCAGTCATTTGATCGGGAGGGCCTGGGAGACCCAGTACTTC | CASSHLIGRAWETQYF
. | TRBJ1-5 | . | 13 | TRBV10-2 | TGCGCCACCGCACGGGGGGCTTATCAGCCCCAGCATTTT | CATARGAYQPQHF
. | TRBJ1-4 | . | 14 | TRBV11-1 | TGTGCCAGCAGCTCGGGTGCAACTAATGAAAAACTGTTTTTT | CASSSGATNEKLFF
TRBD2 | TRBJ2-1 | once | 16 | TRBV28 | TGTGCCAGCAGCCCTGCCGGACTAGCGGTATACAATGAGCAGTTCTTC | CASSPAGLAVYNEQFF
TRBD1 | TRBJ2-1 | once | 17 | TRBV27 | TGTGCCAGCACCTTCTTCGTAGGGGGACAGGGGGCCTATGAGCAGTTCTTC | CASTFFVGGQGAYEQFF
TRBD2 | TRBJ2-7 | . | 16 | TRBV7-2 | TGTGCCAGCAGCTTAGCGACTAGCGGGAGCTCCTACGAGCAGTACTTC | CASSLATSGSSYEQYF
. | TRBJ1-1 | once | 13 | TRBV7-3 | TGTGCCAGCAGCTCGACGGAGTACACTGAAGCTTTCTTT | CASSSTEYTEAFF
TRBD1 | TRBJ1-4 | once | 14 | TRBV6-1 | TGTGCCAGCACTGACAGGGGAGGGAGTGAAAAACTGTTTTTT | CASTDRGGSEKLFF
. | TRBJ1-2 | . | 15 | TRBV7-2 | TGTGCCAGCAGCTCGAACGACGTGGGGCACTATGGCTACACCTTC | CASSSNDVGHYGYTF
. | TRBJ1-2 | . | 13 | TRBV19 | TGTGCCAGTAGCCTGGGGACTGACTATGGCTACACCTTC | CASSLGTDYGYTF
. | TRBJ2-7 | . | 15 | TRBV7-3 | TGTGCCAGCAGCGTATCCCCGGGCACCTCCTACGAGCAGTACTTC | CASSVSPGTSYEQYF
. | TRBJ1-5 | few | 16 | TRBV5-4 | TGTGCCAGCAGCTATCGAGGTGGGGGAGCGAATCAGCCCCAGCATTTT | CASSYRGGGANQPQHF
. | TRBJ2-2 | . | 16 | TRBV28 | TGTGCCAGCAGTTTATATAGCAGGACGATACCCGGGGAGCTGTTTTTT | CASSLYSRTIPGELFF
. | TRBJ1-4 | . | 14 | TRBV10-3 | TGTGCCATCAGTTCCGGAAACAGGGATGAAAAACTGTTTTTT | CAISSGNRDEKLFF
. | TRBJ2-7 | . | 12 | TRBV2 | TGTGCCAGCACCAGAGACGGTTACGAGCAGTACTTC | CASTRDGYEQYF
TRBD1 | TRBJ1-5 | . | 17 | TRBV7-9 | TGTGCCAGCAGCCTACCCCGATCGGACAGGTTAAATCAGCCCCAGCATTTT | CASSLPRSDRLNQPQHF
TRBD1 | TRBJ1-1 | . | 14 | TRBV7-9 | TGTGCCAGCAGCCCAGACAGACAGGGAATGGAGGCTTTCTTT | CASSPDRQGMEAFF
. | TRBJ2-1 | . | 14 | TRBV5-1 | TGCGCCAGCAGCTTGGGGACCGTCTACAATGAGCAGTTCTTC | CASSLGTVYNEQFF
. | TRBJ2-7 | . | 14 | TRBV6-1 | TGTGCCAGCAGTGAAGCGCTTCGGGGTTACGAGCAGTACTTC | CASSEALRGYEQYF
. | TRBJ1-2 | . | 15 | TRBV2 | TGTGCCACACAAGTTGACAGATCCTCTAACTATGGCTACACCTTC | CATQVDRSSNYGYTF
. | TRBJ2-2 | . | 13 | TRBV28 | TGTGCCAGCAGCCGCGACGGCACCGGGGAGCTGTTTTTT | CASSRDGTGELFF
. | TRBJ2-7 | . | 12 | TRBV5-1 | TGCGCCAGCAGCTTCGTAGGACACGAGCAGTACTTC | CASSFVGHEQYF